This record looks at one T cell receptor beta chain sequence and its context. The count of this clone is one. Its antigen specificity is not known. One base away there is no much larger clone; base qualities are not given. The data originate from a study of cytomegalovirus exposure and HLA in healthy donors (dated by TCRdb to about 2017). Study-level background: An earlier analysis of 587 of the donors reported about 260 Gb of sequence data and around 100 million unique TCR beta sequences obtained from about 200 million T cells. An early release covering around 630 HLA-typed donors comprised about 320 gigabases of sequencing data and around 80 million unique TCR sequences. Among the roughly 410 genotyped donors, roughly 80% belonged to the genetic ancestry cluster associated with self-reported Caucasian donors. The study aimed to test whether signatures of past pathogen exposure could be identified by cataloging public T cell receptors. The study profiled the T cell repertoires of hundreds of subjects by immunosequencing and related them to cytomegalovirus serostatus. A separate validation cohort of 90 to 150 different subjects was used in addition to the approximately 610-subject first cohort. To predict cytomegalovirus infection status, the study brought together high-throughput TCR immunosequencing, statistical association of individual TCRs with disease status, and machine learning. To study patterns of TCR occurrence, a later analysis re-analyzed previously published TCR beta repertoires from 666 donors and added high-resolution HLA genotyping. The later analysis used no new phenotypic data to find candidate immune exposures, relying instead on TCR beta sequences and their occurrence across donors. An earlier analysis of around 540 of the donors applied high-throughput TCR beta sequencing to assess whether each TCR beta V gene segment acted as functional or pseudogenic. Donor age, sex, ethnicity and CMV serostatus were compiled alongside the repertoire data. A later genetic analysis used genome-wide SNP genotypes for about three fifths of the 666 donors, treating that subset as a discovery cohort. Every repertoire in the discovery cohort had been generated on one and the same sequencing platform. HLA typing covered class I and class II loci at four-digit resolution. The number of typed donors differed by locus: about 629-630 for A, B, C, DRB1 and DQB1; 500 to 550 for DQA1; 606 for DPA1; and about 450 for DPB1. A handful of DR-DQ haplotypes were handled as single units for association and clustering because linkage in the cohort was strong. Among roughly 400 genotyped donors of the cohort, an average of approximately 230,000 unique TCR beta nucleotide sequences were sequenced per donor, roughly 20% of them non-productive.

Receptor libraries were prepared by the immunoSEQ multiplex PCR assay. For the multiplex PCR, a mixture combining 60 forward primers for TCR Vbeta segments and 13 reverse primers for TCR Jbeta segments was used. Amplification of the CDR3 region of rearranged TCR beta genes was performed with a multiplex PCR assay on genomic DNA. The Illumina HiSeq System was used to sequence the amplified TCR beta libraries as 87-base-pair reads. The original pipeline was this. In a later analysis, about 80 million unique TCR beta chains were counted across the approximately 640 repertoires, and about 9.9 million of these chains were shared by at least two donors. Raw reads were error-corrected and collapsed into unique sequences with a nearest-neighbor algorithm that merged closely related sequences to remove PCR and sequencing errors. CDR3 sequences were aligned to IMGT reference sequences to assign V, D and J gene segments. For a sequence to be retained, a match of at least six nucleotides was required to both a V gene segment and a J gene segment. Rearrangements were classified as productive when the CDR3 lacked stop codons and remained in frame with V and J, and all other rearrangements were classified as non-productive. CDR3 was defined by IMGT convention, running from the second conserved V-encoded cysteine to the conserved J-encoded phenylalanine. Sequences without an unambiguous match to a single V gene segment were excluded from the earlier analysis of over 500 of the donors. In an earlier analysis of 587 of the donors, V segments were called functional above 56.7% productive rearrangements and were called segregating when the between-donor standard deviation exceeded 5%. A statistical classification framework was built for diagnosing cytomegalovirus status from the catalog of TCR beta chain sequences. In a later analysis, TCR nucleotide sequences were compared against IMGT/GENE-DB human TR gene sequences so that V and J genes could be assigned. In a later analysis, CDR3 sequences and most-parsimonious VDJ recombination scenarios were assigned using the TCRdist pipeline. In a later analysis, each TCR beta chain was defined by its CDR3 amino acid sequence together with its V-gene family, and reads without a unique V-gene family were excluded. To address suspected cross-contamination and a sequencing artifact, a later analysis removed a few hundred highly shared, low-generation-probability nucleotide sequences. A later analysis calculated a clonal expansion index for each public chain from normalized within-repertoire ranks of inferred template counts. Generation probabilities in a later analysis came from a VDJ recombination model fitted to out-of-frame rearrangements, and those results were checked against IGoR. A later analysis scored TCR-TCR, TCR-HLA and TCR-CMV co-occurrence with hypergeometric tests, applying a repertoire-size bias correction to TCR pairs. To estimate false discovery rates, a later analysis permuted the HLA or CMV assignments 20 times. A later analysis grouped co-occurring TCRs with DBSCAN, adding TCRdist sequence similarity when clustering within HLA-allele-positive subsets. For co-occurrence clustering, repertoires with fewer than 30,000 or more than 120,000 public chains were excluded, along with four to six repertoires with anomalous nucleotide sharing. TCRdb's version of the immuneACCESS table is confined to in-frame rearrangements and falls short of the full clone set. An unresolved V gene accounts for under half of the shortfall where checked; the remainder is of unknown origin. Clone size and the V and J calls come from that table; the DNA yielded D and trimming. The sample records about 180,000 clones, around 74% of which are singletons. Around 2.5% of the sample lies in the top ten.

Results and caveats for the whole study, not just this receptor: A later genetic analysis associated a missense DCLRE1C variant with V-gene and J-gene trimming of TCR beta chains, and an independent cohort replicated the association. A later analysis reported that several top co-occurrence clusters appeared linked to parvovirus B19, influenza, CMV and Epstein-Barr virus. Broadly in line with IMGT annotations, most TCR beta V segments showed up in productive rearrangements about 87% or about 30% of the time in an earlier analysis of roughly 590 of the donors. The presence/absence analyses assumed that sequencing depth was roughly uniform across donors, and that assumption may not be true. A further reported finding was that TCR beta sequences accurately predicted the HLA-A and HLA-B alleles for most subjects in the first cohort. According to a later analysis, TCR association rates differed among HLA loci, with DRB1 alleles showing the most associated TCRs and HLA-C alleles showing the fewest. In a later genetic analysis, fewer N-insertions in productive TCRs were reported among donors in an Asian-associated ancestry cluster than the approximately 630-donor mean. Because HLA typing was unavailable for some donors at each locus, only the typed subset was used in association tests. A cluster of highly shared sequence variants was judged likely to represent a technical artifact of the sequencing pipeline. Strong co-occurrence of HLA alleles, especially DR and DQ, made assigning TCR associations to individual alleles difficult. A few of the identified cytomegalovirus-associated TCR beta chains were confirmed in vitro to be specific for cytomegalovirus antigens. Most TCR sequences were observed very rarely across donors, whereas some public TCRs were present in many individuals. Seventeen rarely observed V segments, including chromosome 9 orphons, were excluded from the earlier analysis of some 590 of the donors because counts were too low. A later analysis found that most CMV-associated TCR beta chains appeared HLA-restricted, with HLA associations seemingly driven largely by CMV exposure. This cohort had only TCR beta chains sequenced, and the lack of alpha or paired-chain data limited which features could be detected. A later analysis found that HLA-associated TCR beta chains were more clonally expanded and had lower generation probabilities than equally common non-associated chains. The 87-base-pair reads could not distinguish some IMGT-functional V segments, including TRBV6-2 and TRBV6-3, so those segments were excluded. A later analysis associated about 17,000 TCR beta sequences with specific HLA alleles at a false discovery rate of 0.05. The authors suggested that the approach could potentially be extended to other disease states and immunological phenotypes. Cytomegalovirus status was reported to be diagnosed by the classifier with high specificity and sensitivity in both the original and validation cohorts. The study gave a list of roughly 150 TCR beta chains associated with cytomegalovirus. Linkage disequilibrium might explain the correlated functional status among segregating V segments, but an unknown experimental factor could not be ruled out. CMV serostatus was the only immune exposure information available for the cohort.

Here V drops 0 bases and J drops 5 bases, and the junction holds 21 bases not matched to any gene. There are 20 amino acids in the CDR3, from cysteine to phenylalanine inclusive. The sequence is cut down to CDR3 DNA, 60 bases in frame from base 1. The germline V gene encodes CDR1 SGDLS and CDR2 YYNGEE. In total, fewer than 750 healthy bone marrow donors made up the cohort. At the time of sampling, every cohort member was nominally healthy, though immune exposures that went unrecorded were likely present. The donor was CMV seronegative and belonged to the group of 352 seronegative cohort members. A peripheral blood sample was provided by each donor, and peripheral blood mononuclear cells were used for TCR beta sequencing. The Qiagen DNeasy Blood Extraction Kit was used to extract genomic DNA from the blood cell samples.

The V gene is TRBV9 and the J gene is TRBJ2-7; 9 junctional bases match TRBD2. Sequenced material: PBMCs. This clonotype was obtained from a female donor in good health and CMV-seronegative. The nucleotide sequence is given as TGTGCCAGCAGCGTAGGTTCGACAGGGACCCGGCGGGGGGGAAGGAACGAGCAGTACTTC. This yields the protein CASSVGSTGTRRGGRNEQYF.